These 3 T cell receptor beta chains were all obtained from the same sample, sequenced in a study of shared clonotypes between healthy human individuals. TCRdb's table, derived via immunoSEQ multiplex PCR, lists solely in-frame clones and lacks some. The sample includes roughly 1.4 million clones, around 98.5% of them seen just once. Sequencing was carried out using naive CD4+ T cells sorted from blood. Subset meaning: CD45RA+ positively selected. The receptors here all came from a man aged 30 to 45 in good health.

The genes are TRBV5-1 and TRBJ2-3; the D call may be TRBD1 or TRBD2 (5 bases each). With 3 bases removed from V and 4 bases from J, the gap between germline ends came to 18 bases. Germline V CDR1 and CDR2: SGHRS, YFSETQ. The CDR3 loop spans 16 amino acids. CDR3 nucleotides: TGCGCCAGCAGCTCGGGACGCCCGCGGTCCCCAGATACGCAGTATTTT. As protein: CASSSGRPRSPDTQYF.

This clone was counted once. CDR3 nucleotide sequence: TGTGCCAGCAGCTTAGGTCCAGGGGGCGGAATCTACGAGCAGTACTTC. Translating gives CASSLGPGGGIYEQYF. This chain joins TRBV7-2 and TRBJ2-7, with 8 bases identical to TRBD1. V lost 1 base to trimming and J lost 3 bases; unmatched junction nucleotides: 8. Germline V gives CDR1 SGHTA, CDR2 FQGNSA. The CDR3 has 16 amino acids.

This rearrangement joins TRBV2 to TRBJ1-2; the D gene is possibly TRBD1 (5 bases). Looked up from germline, CDR1 is SNHLY and CDR2 is FYNNEI. The CDR3 is 13 residues long. The ends were cut back, 4 bases at V and 4 bases at J, with 10 bases in the middle. CDR3 nucleotide sequence: TGTGCCAGCAGTGGAAGGACATTCTATGGCTACACCTTC. It encodes CASSGRTFYGYTF. Combining the CDR3 with reference TRBV2 and TRBJ1-2 gives the whole variable domain EPEVTQTPSHQVTQMGQEVILRCVPISNHLYFYWYRQILGQKVEFLVSFYNNEISEKSEIFDDQFSVERPDGSNFTLKIRSTKLEDSAMYFCASSGRTFYGYTFGSGTRLTVV.